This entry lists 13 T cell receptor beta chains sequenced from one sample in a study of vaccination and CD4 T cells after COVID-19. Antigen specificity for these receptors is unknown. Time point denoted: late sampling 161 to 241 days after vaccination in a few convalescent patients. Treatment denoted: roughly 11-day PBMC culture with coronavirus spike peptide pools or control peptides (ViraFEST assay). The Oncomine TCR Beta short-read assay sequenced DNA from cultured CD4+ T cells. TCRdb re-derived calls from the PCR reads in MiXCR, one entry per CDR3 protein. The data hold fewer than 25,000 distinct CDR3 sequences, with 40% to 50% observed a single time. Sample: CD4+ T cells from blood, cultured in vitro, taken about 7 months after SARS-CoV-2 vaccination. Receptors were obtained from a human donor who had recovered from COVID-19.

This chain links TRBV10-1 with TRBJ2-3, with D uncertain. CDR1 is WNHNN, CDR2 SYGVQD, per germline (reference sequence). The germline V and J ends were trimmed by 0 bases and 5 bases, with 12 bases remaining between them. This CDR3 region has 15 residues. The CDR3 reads CASSESTSGLDTQYF. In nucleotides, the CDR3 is TGCGCCAGCAGTGAGTCCACGAGTGGTTTAGATACGCAGTATTTT.

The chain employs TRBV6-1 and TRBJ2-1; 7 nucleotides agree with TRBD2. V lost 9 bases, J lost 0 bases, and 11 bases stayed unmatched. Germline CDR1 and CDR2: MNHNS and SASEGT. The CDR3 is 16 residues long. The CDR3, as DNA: TGTGCCAGTGGCCGGCTAGCGGAAAGCTCCTACAATGAGCAGTTCTTC. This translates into CASGRLAESSYNEQFF.

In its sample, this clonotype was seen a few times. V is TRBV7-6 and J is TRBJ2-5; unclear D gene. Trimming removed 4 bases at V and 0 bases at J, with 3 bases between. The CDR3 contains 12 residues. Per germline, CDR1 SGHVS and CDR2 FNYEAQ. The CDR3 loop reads CASSSHQETQYF. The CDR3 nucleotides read TGTGCCAGCAGCTCCCACCAAGAGACCCAGTACTTC. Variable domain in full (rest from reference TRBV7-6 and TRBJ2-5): GAGVSQSPRYKVTKRGQDVALRCDPISGHVSLYWYRQALGQGPEFLTYFNYEAQQDKSGLPNDRFSAERPEGSISTLTIQRTEQRDSAMYRCASSSHQETQYFGPGTRLLVL.

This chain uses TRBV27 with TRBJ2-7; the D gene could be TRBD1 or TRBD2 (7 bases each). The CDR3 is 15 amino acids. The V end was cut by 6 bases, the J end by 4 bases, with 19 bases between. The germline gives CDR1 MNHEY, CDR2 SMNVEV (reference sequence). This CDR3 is CASRRGEGAMYEQYF. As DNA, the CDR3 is TGTGCCAGCAGAAGAGGGGAGGGGGCGATGTACGAGCAGTACTTC.

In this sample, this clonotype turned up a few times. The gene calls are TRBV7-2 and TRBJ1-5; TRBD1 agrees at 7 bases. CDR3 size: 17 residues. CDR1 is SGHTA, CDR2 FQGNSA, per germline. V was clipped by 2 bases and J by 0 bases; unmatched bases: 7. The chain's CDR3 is CASSLRSGGFSNQPQHF. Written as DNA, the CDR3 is TGTGCCAGCAGCTTACGGTCAGGGGGGTTTAGCAATCAGCCCCAGCATTTT.

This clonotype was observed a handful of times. CDR3 DNA: TGTGCCAGCAGCCTCGGGGGTTTTAACTATGGCTACACCTTC. Amino acids: CASSLGGFNYGYTF. The chain joins TRBV27 to TRBJ1-2, with D tentatively TRBD1 (5 bases). V was pared by 6 bases and J by 1 base, with 12 bases between. Per the germline V gene, CDR1 is MNHEY and CDR2 is SMNVEV (reference sequence). The CDR3 runs to 14 residues.

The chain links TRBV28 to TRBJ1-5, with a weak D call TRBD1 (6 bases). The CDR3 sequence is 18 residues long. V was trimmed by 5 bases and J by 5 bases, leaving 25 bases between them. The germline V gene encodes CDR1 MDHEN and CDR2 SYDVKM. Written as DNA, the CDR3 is TGTGCCAGCAGTCCAACGACTTACAGGGTGGGCATGGATCAGCCCCAGCATTTT. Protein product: CASSPTTYRVGMDQPQHF.

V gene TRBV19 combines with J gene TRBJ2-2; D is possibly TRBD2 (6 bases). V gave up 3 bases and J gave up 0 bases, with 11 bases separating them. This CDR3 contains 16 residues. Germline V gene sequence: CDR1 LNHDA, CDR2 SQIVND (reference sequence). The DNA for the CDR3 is TGTGCCAGTAGTATTCGGGGAGGCCCGAACACCGGGGAGCTGTTTTTT. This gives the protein CASSIRGGPNTGELFF.

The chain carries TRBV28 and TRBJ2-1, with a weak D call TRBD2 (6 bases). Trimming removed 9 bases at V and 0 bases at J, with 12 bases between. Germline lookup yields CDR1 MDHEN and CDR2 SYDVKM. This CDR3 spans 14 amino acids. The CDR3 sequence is CASQRAGSYNEQFF. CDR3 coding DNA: TGTGCCAGTCAGCGGGCGGGCTCCTACAATGAGCAGTTCTTC.

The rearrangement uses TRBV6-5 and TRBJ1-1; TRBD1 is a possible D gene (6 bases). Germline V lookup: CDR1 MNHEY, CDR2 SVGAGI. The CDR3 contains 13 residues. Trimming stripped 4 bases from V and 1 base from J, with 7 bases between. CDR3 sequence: CASSLQGNTEAFF. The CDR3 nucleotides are TGTGCCAGCAGTTTACAGGGGAACACTGAAGCTTTCTTT.

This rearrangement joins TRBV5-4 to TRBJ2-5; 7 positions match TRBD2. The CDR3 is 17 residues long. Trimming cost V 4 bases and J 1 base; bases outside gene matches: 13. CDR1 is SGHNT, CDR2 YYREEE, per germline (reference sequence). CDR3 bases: TGTGCCAGCAGCGCAATTGGGGGGGGACGGAGCCAAGAGACCCAGTACTTC. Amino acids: CASSAIGGGRSQETQYF. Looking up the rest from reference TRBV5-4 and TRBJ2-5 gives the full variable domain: ETGVTQSPTHLIKTRGQQVTLRCSSQSGHNTVSWYQQALGQGPQFIFQYYREEENGRGNFPPRFSGLQFPNYSSELNVNALELDDSALYLCASSAIGGGRSQETQYFGPGTRLLVL.

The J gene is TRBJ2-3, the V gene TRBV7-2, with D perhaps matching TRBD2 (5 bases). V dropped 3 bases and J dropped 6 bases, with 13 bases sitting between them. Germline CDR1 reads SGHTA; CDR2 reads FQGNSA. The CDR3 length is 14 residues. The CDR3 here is CASSLGGLGDTQYF. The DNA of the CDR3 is TGTGCCAGCAGCTTGGGCGGACTGGGGGATACGCAGTATTTT. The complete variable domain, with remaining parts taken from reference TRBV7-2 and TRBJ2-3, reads GAGVSQSPSNKVTEKGKDVELRCDPISGHTALYWYRQSLGQGLEFLIYFQGNSAPDKSGLPSDRFSAERTGGSVSTLTIQRTQQEDSAVYLCASSLGGLGDTQYFGPGTRLTVL.

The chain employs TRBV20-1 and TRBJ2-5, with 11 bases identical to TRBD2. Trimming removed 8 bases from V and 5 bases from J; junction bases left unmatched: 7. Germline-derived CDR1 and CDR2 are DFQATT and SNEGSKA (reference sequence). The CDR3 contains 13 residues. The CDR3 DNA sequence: TGCAGTCCATATAGCGGGAGGGGGGAGACCCAGTACTTC. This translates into CSPYSGRGETQYF.